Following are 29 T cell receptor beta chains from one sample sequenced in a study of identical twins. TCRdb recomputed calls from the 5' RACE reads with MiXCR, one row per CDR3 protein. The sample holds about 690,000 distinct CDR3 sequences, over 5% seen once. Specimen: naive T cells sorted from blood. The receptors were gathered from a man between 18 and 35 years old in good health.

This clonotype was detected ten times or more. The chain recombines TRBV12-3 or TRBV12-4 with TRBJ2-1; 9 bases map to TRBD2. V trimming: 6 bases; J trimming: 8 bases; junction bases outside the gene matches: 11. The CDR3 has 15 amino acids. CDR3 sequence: CASSLLAGGTDEQFF. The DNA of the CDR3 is TGTGCCAGCAGCCTACTAGCGGGCGGCACGGATGAGCAGTTCTTC.

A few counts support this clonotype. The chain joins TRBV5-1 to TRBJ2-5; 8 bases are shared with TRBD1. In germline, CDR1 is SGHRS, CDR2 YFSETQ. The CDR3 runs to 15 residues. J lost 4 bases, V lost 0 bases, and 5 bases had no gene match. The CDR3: CASSLGDRGGETQYF. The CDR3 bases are TGCGCCAGCAGCTTGGGTGACAGGGGCGGAGAGACCCAGTACTTC.

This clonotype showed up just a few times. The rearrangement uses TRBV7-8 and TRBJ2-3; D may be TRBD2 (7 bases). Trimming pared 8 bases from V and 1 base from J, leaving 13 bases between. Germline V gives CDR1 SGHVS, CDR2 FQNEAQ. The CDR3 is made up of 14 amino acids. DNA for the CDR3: TGTGCCAGCGGGAGGGGGATGGGCACAGATACGCAGTATTTT. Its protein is CASGRGMGTDTQYF.

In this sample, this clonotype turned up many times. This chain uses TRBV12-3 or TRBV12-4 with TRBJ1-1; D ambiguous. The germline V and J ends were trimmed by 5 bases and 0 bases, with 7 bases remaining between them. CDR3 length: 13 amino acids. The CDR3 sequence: CASSNALNTEAFF. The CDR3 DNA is TGTGCCAGCAGTAATGCACTGAACACTGAAGCTTTCTTT.

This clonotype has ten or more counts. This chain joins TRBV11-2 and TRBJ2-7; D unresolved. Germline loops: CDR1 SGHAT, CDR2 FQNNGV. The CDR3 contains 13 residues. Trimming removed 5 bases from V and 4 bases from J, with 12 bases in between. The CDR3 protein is CASSPIEWYEQYV. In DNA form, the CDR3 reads TGTGCCAGCAGCCCCATTGAGTGGTACGAGCAGTACGTC.

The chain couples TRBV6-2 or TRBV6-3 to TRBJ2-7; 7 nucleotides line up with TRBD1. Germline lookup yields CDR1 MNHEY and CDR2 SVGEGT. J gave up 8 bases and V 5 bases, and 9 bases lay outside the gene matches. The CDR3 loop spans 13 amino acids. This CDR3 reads CASSPPDRHKQYV. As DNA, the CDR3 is TGTGCCAGCAGTCCCCCGGACAGGCATAAGCAGTACGTC.

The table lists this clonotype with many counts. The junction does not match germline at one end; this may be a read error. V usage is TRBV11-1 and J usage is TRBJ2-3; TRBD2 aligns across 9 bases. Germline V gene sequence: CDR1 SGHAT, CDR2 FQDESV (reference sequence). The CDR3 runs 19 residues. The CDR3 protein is CASNLGWLAGTPNTDTQYF. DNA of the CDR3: TGTGCCAGCAACTTAGGTTGGCTAGCGGGAACCCCAAACACAGATACGCAGTATTTT.

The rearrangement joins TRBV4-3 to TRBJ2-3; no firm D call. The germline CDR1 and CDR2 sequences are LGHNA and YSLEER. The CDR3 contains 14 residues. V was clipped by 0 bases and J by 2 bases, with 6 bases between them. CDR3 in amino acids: CASSQEGYTDTQYF. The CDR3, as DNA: TGCGCCAGCAGCCAAGAGGGATACACAGATACGCAGTATTTT.

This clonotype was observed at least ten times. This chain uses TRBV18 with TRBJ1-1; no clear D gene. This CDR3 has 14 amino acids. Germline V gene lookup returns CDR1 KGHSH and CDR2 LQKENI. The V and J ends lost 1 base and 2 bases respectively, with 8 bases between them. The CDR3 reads CASSPLGTNTEAFF. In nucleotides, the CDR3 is TGTGCCAGCTCACCACTTGGAACCAACACTGAAGCTTTCTTT.

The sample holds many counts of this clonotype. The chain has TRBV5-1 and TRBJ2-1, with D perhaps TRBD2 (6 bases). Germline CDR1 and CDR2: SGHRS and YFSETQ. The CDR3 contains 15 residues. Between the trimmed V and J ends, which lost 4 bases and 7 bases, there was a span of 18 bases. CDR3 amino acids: CASSPWTGEVNEQFF. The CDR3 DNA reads TGCGCCAGCAGCCCCTGGACGGGGGAGGTGAATGAGCAGTTCTTC. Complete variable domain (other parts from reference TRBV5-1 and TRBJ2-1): KAGVTQTPRYLIKTRGQQVTLSCSPISGHRSVSWYQQTPGQGLQFLFEYFSETQRNKGNFPGRFSGRQFSNSRSEMNVSTLELGDSALYLCASSPWTGEVNEQFFGPGTRLTVL.

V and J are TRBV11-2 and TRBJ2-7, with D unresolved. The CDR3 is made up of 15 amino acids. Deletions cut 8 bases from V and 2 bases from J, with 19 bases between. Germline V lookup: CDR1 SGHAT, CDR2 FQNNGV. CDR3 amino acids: CASSGLSMKTYEQYV. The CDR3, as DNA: TGTGCCAGCTCCGGTTTGAGCATGAAGACCTACGAGCAGTACGTC.

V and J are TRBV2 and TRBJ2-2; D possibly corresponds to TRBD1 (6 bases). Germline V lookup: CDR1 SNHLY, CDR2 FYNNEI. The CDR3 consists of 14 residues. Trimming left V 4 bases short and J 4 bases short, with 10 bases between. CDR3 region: CASSVGATTGELFF. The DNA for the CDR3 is TGTGCCAGCAGTGTGGGGGCGACCACCGGGGAGCTGTTTTTT.

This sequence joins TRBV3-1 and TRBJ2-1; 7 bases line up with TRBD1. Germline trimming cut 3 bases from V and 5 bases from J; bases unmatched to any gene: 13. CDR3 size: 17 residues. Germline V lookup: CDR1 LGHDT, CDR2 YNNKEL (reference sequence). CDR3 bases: TGTGCCAGCAGCCAGGTATACAGGGGAAGTGGACACAATGAGCAGTTCTTC. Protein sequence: CASSQVYRGSGHNEQFF.

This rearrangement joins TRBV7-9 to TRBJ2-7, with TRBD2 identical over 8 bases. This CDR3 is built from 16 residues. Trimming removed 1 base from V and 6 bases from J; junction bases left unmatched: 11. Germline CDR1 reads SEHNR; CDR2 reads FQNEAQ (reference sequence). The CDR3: CASSLVLPAGAGEQYF. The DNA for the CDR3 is TGTGCCAGCAGCTTAGTTCTACCAGCGGGAGCAGGCGAGCAGTACTTC.

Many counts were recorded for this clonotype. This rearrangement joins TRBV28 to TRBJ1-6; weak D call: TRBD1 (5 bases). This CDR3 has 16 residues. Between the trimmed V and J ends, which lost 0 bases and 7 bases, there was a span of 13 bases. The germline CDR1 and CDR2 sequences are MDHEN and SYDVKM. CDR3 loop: CASSLWLGDGNSPLHF. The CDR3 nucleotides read TGTGCCAGCAGTTTATGGTTAGGGGACGGGAATTCACCCCTCCACTTT.

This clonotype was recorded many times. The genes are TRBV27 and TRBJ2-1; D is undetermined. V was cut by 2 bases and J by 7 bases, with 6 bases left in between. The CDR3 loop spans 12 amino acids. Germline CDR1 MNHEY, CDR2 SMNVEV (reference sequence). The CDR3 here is CASSLTMNEQFF. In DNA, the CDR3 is TGTGCCAGCAGTTTAACTATGAATGAGCAGTTCTTC.

The CDR3 region has the DNA TGTGCCAGCAGCCAAACAAAGGGGTCACCCCAAGAGACCCAGTACTTC. It codes for CASSQTKGSPQETQYF. The chain couples TRBV3-1 to TRBJ2-5; perhaps TRBD1 as D (5 bases). CDR1 LGHDT and CDR2 YNNKEL come from the germline V gene (reference sequence). V lost 2 bases and J lost 1, with 14 bases in between. The length of the CDR3 is 16 residues.

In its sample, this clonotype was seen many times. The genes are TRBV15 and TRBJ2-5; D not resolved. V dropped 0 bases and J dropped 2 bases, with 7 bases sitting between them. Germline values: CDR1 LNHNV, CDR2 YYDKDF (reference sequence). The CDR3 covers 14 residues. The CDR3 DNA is TGTGCCACCAGCAGAGAAAGCCTTCAAGAGACCCAGTACTTC. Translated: CATSRESLQETQYF.

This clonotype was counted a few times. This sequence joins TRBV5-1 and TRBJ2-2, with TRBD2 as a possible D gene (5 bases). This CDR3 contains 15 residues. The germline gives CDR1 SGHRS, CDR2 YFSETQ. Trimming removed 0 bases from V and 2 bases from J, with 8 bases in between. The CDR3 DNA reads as TGCGCCAGCAGCTTGGGGACTTCTAACACCGGGGAGCTGTTTTTT. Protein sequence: CASSLGTSNTGELFF.

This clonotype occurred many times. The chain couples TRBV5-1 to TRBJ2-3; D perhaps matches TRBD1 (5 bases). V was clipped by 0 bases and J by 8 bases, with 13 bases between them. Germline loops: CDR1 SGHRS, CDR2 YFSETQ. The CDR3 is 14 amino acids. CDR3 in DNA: TGCGCCAGCAGCTTGGGCCGGACAAATCCTACGCAGTATTTT. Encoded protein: CASSLGRTNPTQYF.

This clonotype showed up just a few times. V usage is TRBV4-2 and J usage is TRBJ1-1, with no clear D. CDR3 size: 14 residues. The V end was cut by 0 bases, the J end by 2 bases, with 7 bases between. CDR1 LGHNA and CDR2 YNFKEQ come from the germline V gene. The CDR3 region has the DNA TGTGCCAGCAGCCAAGATGGGAGTAACACTGAAGCTTTCTTT. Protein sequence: CASSQDGSNTEAFF.

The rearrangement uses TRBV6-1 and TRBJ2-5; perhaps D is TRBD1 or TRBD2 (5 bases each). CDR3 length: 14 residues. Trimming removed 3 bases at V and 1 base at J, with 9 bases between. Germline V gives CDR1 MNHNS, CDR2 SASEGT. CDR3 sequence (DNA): TGTGCCAGCAGTGATCGGGGCCTCCAAGAGACCCAGTACTTC. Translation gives CASSDRGLQETQYF.

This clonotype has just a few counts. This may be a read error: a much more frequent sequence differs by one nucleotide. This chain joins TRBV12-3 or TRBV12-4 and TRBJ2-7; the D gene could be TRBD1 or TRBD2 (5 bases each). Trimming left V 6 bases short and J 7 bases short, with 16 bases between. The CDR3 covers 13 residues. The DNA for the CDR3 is TGTGCCAGCAGCCCAACGGGACCCGTGGAGCAGTACTTC. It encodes CASSPTGPVEQYF.

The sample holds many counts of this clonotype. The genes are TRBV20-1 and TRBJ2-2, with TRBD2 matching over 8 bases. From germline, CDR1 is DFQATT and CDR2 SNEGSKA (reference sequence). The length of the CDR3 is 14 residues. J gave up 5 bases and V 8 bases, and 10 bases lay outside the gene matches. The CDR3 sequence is CSTFGSGGTGELFF. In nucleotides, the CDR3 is TGCAGTACCTTCGGGAGCGGGGGTACCGGGGAGCTGTTTTTT.

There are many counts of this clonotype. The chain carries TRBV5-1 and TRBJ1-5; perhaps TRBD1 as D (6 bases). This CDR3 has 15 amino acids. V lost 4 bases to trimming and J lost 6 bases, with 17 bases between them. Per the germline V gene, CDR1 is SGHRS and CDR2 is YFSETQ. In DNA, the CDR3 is TGCGCCAGCAGCGCAATAGGGGGTGAGGGTCAGCCCCAGCATTTT. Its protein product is CASSAIGGEGQPQHF.

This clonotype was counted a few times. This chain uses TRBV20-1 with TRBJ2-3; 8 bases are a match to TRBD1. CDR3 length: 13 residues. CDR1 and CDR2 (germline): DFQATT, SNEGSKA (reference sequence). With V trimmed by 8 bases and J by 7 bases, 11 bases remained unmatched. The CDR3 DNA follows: TGCAGTACAGGACAGGGTGACGGATATACGCAGTATTTT. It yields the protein CSTGQGDGYTQYF.

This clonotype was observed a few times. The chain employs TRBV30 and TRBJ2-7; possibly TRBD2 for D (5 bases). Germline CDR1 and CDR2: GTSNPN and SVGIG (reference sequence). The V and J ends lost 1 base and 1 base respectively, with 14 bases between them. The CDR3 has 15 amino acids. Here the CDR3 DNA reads TGTGCCTGGAGTGCGCCTAGCAACGGATCCTACGAGCAGTACGTC. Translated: CAWSAPSNGSYEQYV.

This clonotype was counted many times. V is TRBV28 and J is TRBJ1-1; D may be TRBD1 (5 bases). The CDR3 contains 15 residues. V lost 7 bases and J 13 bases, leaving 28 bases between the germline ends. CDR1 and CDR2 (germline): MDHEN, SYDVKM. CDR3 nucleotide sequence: TGTGCCAGCACCTCGCCTCTCGGGACGGCCGTTAAGCTTTTCTTT. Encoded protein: CASTSPLGTAVKLFF.

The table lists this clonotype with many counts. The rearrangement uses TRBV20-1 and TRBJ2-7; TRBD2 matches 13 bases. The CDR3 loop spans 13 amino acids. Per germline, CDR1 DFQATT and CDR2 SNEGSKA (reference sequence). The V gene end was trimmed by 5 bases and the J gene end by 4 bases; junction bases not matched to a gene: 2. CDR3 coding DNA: TGCAGTGCTTGGACTAGCGGGAGTTACGAGCAGTACTTC. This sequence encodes CSAWTSGSYEQYF.